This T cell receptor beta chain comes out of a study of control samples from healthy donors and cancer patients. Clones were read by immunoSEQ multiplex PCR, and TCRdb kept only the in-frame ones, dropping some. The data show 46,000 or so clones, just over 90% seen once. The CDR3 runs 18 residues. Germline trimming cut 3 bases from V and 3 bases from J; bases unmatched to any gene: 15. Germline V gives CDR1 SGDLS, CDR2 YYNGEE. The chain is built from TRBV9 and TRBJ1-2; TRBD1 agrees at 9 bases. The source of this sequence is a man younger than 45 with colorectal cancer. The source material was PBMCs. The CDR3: CASSAQPGQGTEDYGYTF. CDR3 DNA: TGTGCCAGCAGCGCCCAGCCGGGACAGGGTACGGAGGACTATGGCTACACCTTC. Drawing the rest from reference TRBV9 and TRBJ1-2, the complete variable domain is DSGVTQTPKHLITATGQRVTLRCSPRSGDLSVYWYQQSLDQGLQFLIQYYNGEERAKGNILERFSAQQFPDLHSELNLSSLELGDSALYFCASSAQPGQGTEDYGYTFGSGTRLTVV.